The 4 T cell receptor beta chains reported below all come from one sample, sequenced in a study of cytomegalovirus exposure and HLA in healthy donors. Method: immunoSEQ multiplex PCR; TCRdb's copy keeps in-frame clones and lacks some. This table holds some 170,000 clones, 75% to 90% found once. Sequencing was performed on PBMCs. These receptors all come from a woman aged 18-29 years in good health and CMV-seronegative.

V gene TRBV10-3 combines with J gene TRBJ2-1; TRBD2 matches 13 bases. J gave up 0 bases and V 10 bases, and 9 bases lay outside the gene matches. Germline V lookup: CDR1 ENHRY, CDR2 SYGVKD. The CDR3 is 17 residues long. The CDR3 DNA reads TGTGCCACAAGGGGACTAGCGGGGCTAAGCTCCTACAATGAGCAGTTCTTC. Translated, it gives CATRGLAGLSSYNEQFF.

The sample holds a few counts of this clone. The chain joins TRBV19 to TRBJ1-2; the D gene is possibly TRBD1 (5 bases). The CDR3 runs to 12 residues. The V end lost 3 bases, the J end lost 5 bases, and 7 bases lay between the germline ends. Germline lookup yields CDR1 LNHDA and CDR2 SQIVND (reference sequence). DNA of the CDR3: TGTGCCAGTAGTATGGGGGGTTATGGCTACACCTTC. Translated: CASSMGGYGYTF.

The V and J genes are TRBV7-9 and TRBJ1-2; no firm D call. CDR3 length: 13 residues. V was cut by 1 base and J by 8 bases, with 11 bases left in between. Germline V gene lookup returns CDR1 SEHNR and CDR2 FQNEAQ (reference sequence). CDR3 DNA sequence: TGTGCCAGCAGCTTAGGACTGGTCGAGGGCTACACCTTC. It codes for CASSLGLVEGYTF.

This clone occurred once. This chain uses TRBV7-8 with TRBJ1-1, with D perhaps matching TRBD1 (5 bases). This CDR3 is 16 amino acids long. Trimming shortened V by 6 bases and J by 0 bases, and 17 bases separated the two germline ends. Germline CDR1 reads SGHVS; CDR2 reads FQNEAQ. CDR3 sequence (DNA): TGTGCCAGCAGTCCAGGGAGGTTGACCATGAACACTGAAGCTTTCTTT. Encoded protein: CASSPGRLTMNTEAFF.